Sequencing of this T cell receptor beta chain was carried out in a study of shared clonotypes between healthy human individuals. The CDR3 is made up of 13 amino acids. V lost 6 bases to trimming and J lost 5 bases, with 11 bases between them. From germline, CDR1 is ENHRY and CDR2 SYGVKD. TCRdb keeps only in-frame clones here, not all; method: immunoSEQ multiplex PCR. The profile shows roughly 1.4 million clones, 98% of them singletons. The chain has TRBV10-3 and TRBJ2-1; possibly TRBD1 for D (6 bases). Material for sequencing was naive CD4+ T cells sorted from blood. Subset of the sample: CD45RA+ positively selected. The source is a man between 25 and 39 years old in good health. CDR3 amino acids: CAIRGALDNEQFF. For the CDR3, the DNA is TGTGCCATCAGGGGGGCTTTGGACAATGAGCAGTTCTTC.